The source of this TCR beta chain is a study of T cell changes during pregnancy in multiple sclerosis. Repertoires were generated with immunoSEQ multiplex PCR, while TCRdb's copy carries only in-frame clones and drops some. This sample has some 77,000 clones, with 85% to 95% found just once. The CDR3 is 16 amino acids. The germline V gene encodes CDR1 GTSNPN and CDR2 SVGIG (reference sequence). The V gene lost 4 bases and the J gene lost 2 bases, with 20 bases spanning the gap. The sequences come from peripheral blood, collected after pregnancy. The sequence was collected from a female donor in good health, enrolled as a control in a pregnancy study. This chain connects TRBV30 to TRBJ1-2, with D perhaps matching TRBD1 (6 bases). In nucleotides, the CDR3 is TGTGCCTGGACCGGTGGCTCCACAGGGACCAACTATGGCTACACCTTC. Its translation is CAWTGGSTGTNYGYTF.